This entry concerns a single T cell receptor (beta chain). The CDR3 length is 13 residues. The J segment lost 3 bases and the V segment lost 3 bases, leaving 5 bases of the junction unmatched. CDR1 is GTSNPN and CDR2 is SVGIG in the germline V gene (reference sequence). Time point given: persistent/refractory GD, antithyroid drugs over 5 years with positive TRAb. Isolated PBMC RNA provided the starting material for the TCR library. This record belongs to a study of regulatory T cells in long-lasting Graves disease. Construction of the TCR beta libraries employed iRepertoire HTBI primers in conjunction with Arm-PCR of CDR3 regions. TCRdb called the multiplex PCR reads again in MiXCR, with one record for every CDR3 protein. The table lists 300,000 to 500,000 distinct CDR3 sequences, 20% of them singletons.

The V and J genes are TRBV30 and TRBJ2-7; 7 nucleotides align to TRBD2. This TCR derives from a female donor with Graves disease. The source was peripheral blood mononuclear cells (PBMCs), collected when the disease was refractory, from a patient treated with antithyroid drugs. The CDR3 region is CAWSLGEGYEQYF. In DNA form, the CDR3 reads TGTGCCTGGAGCCTCGGGGAGGGCTACGAGCAGTACTTC.